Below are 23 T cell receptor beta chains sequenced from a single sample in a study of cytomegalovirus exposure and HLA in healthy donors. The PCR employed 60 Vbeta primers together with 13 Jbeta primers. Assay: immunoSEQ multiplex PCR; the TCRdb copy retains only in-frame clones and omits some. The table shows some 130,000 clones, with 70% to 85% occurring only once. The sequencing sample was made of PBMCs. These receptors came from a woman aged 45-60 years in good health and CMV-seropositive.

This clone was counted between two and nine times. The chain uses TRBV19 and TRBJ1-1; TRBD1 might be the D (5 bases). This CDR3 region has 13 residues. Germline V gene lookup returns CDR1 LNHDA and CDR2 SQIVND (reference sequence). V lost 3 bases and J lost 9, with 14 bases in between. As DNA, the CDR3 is TGTGCCAGTAGTATCGGGGGGAGTCTCCAAGCTTTCTTT. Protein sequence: CASSIGGSLQAFF.

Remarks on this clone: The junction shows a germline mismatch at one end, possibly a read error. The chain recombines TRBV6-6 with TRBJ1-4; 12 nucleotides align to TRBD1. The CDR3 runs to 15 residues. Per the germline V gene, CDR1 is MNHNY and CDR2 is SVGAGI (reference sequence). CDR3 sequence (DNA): TGTGCCAGCAGTTCCCCCGGGACAGGGGGCGAGACTCTCATTTTT. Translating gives CASSSPGTGGETLIF.

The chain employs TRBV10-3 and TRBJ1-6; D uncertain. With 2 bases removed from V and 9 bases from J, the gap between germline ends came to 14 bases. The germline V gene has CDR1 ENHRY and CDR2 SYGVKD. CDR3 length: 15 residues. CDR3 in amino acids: CAISEDQVRSSPLHF. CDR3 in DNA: TGTGCCATCAGTGAGGACCAAGTGAGGTCTTCACCCCTCCACTTT.

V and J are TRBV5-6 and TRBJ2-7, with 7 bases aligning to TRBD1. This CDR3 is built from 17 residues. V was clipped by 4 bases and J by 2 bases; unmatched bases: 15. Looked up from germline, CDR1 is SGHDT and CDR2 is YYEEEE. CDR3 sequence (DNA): TGTGCCAGCAGCCAGATTATAACAGGGGACGTCGCCTACGAGCAGTACTTC. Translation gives CASSQIITGDVAYEQYF.

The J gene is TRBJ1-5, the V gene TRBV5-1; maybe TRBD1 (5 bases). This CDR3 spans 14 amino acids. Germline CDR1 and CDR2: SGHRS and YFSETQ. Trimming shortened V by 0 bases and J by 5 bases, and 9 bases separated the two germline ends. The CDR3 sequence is CASSLVGGDQPQHF. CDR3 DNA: TGCGCCAGCAGCTTGGTCGGAGGGGATCAGCCCCAGCATTTT.

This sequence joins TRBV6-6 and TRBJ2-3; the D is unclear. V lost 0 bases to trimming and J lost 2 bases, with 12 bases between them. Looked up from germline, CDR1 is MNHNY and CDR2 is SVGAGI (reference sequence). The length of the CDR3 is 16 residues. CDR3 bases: TGTGCCAGCAGTTACTCGAGTCAGGTTTACACAGATACGCAGTATTTT. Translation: CASSYSSQVYTDTQYF.

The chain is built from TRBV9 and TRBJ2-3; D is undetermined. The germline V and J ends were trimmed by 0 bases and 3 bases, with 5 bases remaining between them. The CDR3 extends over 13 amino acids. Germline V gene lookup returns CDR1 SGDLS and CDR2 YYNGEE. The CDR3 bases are TGTGCCAGCAGCGTAGACAGTACAGATACGCAGTATTTT. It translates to CASSVDSTDTQYF.

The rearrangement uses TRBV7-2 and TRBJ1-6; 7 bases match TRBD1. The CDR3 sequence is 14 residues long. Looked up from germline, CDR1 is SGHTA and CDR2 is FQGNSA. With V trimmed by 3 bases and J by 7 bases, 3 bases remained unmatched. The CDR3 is CASSLTGNNSPLHF. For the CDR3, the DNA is TGTGCCAGCAGCTTGACAGGGAACAATTCACCCCTCCACTTT. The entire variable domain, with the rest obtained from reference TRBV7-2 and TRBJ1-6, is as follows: GAGVSQSPSNKVTEKGKDVELRCDPISGHTALYWYRQSLGQGLEFLIYFQGNSAPDKSGLPSDRFSAERTGGSVSTLTIQRTQQEDSAVYLCASSLTGNNSPLHFGNGTRLTVT.

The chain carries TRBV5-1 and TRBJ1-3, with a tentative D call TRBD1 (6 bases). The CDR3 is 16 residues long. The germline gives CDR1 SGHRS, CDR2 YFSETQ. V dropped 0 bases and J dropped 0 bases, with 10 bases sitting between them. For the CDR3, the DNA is TGCGCCAGCAGCTTGGTTGGACAGATCTCTGGAAACACCATATATTTT. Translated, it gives CASSLVGQISGNTIYF.

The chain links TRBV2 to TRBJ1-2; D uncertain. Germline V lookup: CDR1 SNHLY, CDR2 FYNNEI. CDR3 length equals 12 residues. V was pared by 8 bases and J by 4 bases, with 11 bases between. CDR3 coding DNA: TGTGCCAGCCGGGAGGACTCCTATGGCTACACCTTC. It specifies CASREDSYGYTF.

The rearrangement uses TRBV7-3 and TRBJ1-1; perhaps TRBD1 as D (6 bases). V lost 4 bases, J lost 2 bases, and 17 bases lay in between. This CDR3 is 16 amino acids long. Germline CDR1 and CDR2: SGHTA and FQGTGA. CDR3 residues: CASSWGGRGSNTEAFF. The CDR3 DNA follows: TGTGCCAGCAGCTGGGGGGGGAGGGGGAGTAACACTGAAGCTTTCTTT. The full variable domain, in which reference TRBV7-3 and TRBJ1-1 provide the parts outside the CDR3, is GAGVSQTPSNKVTEKGKYVELRCDPISGHTALYWYRQSLGQGPEFLIYFQGTGAADDSGLPNDRFFAVRPEGSVSTLKIQRTERGDSAVYLCASSWGGRGSNTEAFFGQGTRLTVV.

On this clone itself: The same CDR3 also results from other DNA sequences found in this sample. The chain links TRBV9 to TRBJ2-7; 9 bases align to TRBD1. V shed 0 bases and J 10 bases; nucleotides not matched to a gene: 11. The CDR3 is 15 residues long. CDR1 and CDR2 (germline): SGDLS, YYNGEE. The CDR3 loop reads CASSVGGGQGREQYF. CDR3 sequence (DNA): TGTGCCAGCAGCGTAGGAGGGGGACAGGGCCGGGAACAGTACTTC.

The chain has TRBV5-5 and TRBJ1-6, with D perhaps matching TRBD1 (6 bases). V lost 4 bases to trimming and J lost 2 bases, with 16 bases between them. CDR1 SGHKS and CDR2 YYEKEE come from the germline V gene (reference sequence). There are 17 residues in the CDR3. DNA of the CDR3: TGTGCCAGCAGCCAAACACAGGGAGGGACCTATAATTCACCCCTCCACTTT. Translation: CASSQTQGGTYNSPLHF.

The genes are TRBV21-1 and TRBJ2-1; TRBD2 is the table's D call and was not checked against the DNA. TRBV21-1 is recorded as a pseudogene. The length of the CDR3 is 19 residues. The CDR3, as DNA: TGTGCCAGCAGCACTACCCTGAGGGATCGGCGTGGCTCCTACAATGAGCAGTTCTTC. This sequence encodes CASSTTLRDRRGSYNEQFF.

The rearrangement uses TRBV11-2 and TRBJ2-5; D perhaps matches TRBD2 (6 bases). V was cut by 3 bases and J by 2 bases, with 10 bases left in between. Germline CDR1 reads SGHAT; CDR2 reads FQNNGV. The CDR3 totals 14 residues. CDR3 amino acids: CASSFSGLQETQYF. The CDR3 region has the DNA TGTGCCAGCAGCTTTAGCGGCCTACAAGAGACCCAGTACTTC.

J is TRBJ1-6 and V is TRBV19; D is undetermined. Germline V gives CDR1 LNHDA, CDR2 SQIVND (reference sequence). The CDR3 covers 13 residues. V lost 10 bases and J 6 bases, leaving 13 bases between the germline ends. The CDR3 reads CATAGNGNSPLHF. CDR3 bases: TGTGCCACCGCGGGGAATGGTAATTCACCCCTCCACTTT. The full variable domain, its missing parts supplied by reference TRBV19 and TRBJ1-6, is DGGITQSPKYLFRKEGQNVTLSCEQNLNHDAMYWYRQDPGQGLRLIYYSQIVNDFQKGDIAEGYSVSREKKESFPLTVTSAQKNPTAFYLCATAGNGNSPLHFGNGTRLTVT.

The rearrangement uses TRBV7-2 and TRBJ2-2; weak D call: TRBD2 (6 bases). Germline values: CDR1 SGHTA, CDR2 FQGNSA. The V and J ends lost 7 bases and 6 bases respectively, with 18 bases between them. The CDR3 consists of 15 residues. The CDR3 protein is CASTLKLGGSGELFF. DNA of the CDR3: TGTGCCAGCACTCTAAAATTGGGGGGATCCGGGGAGCTGTTTTTT.

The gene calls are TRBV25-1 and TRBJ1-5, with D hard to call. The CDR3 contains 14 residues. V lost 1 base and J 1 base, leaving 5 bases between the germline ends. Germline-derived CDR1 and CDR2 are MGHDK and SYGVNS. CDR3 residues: CASSESRSNQPQHF. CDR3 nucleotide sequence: TGTGCCAGCAGTGAATCCAGGAGCAATCAGCCCCAGCATTTT.

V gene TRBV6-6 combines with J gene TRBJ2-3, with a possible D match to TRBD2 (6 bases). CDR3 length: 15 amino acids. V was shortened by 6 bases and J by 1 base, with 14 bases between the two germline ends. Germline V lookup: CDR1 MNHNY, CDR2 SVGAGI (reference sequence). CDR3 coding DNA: TGTGCCAGCAGCTTCCGGGACTCCGGCACAGATACGCAGTATTTT. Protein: CASSFRDSGTDTQYF.

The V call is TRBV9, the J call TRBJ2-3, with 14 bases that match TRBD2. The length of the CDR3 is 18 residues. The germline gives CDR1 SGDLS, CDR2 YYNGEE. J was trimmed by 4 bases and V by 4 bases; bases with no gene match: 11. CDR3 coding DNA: TGTGCCAGCAGCCCACCCATGGGACTAGCGGGGGCCCCAGATACGCAGTATTTT. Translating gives CASSPPMGLAGAPDTQYF.

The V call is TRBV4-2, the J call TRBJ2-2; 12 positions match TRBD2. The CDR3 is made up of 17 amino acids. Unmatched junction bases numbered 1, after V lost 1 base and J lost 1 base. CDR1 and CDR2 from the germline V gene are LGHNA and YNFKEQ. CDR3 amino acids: CASSQGGLAGNTGELFF. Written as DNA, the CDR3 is TGTGCCAGCAGCCAAGGGGGACTAGCGGGGAACACCGGGGAGCTGTTTTTT.

The CDR3 nucleotides are TGTGCCAGCTCACCACCAATCGTAACCCTGGCCCACGAGCAGTACTTC. Protein sequence: CASSPPIVTLAHEQYF. The gene calls are TRBV18 and TRBJ2-7; no clear D. The CDR3 is made up of 16 amino acids. Trimming removed 0 bases from V and 5 bases from J, with 17 bases in between. Germline-derived CDR1 and CDR2 are KGHSH and LQKENI.

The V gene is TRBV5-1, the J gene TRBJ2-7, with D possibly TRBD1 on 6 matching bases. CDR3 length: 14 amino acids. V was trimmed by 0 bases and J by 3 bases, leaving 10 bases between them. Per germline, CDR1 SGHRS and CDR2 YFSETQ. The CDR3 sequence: CASSLEPDSYEQYF. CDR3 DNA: TGCGCCAGCAGCTTGGAGCCGGACAGCTACGAGCAGTACTTC.